The 11 T cell receptor beta chains below were found in one sample sequenced in a study of blood T cell repertoires in COVID-19. TCRdb's copy holds only in-frame clones and misses some; the assay was immunoSEQ multiplex PCR. This sample has around 250,000 clones, with 85% to 90% found just once. What was sequenced was PBMCs or T cells enriched from blood (not recorded which). The receptors here all came from a woman in her 30s with acute COVID-19.

This clone was counted once. The chain uses TRBV18 and TRBJ1-1, with D uncertain. The CDR3 is 17 amino acids. Trimming shortened V by 0 bases and J by 0 bases, and 14 bases separated the two germline ends. CDR1 and CDR2 from the germline V gene are KGHSH and LQKENI. The CDR3: CASSPPSISGMNTEAFF. The DNA for the CDR3 is TGTGCCAGCTCACCACCGTCAATTTCGGGAATGAACACTGAAGCTTTCTTT.

J is TRBJ2-7 and V is TRBV18; 8 bases align to TRBD2. The length of the CDR3 is 15 residues. Germline V gene data show CDR1 as KGHSH and CDR2 as LQKENI. The trim removed 4 bases at V and 4 bases at J, leaving 9 bases unmatched. The CDR3 is CASSHTSGGGYEQYF. CDR3 sequence (DNA): TGTGCCAGCTCACACACAAGCGGGGGCGGGTACGAGCAGTACTTC.

The rearrangement uses TRBV7-9 and TRBJ2-1, with 8 bases that match TRBD2. The CDR3 covers 14 residues. Losses at the gene ends were 5 bases for V and 7 bases for J; bases not matched to a gene: 7. CDR1 is SEHNR, CDR2 FQNEAQ, per germline (reference sequence). The DNA for the CDR3 is TGTGCCAGCAGCCCATCGGGAGGGGATAATGAGCAGTTCTTC. Protein: CASSPSGGDNEQFF.

A few counts support this clone. The chain uses TRBV29-1 and TRBJ1-1; D might be TRBD1 (6 bases). The CDR3 runs 13 residues. Per the germline V gene, CDR1 is SQVTM and CDR2 is ANQGSEA. V was trimmed by 7 bases and J by 5 bases, leaving 17 bases between them. Here the CDR3 reads CSASTGMSTEAFF. CDR3 sequence (DNA): TGCAGCGCTTCAACAGGGATGAGTACTGAAGCTTTCTTT.

CDR3 amino acids: CASSAAGPNQPQHF. The CDR3 DNA reads as TGTGCCAGCAGTGCGGCAGGGCCCAATCAGCCCCAGCATTTT. V is TRBV25-1 and J is TRBJ1-5; tentative D call: TRBD1 (5 bases). Germline loops: CDR1 MGHDK, CDR2 SYGVNS. V was clipped by 4 bases and J by 3 bases, with 10 bases between them. This CDR3 contains 14 residues. The variable domain in full, completed from reference TRBV25-1 and TRBJ1-5, reads EADIYQTPRYLVIGTGKKITLECSQTMGHDKMYWYQQDPGMELHLIHYSYGVNSTEKGDLSSESTVSRIRTEHFPLTLESARPSHTSQYLCASSAAGPNQPQHFGDGTRLSIL.

The chain has TRBV24-1 and TRBJ1-5, with D perhaps matching TRBD1 (6 bases). Between the trimmed V and J ends, which lost 3 bases and 0 bases, there was a span of 8 bases. This CDR3 is 15 amino acids long. CDR1 is KGHDR, CDR2 SFDVKD, per germline. In DNA, the CDR3 is TGTGCCACCAGTGATCCGGACAGTAGCAATCAGCCCCAGCATTTT. Encoded protein: CATSDPDSSNQPQHF.

The rearrangement joins TRBV4-3 to TRBJ2-3, with 8 bases lining up with TRBD2. Trimming at V came to 1 base and at J to 4 bases, leaving 7 bases not matched to a gene. The CDR3 is 16 amino acids. The germline CDR1 and CDR2 sequences are LGHNA and YSLEER. The CDR3 loop reads CASSQASGSGSDTQYF. The CDR3 bases are TGCGCCAGCAGCCAAGCGAGCGGGAGTGGGTCAGATACGCAGTATTTT.

This chain joins TRBV3-1 (or the pseudogene TRBV3-2) and TRBJ1-6; D gene uncertain. Deletions cut 0 bases from V and 11 bases from J, with 14 bases between. In germline, CDR1 is LGHDT, CDR2 YNNKEL (reference sequence). The CDR3 sequence is 15 residues long. CDR3: CASSQDLTANPPLHF. For the CDR3, the DNA is TGTGCCAGCAGCCAAGATTTGACTGCCAACCCACCCCTCCACTTT.

The CDR3 region is CASKEQGIQPQHF. CDR3 nucleotides: TGTGCCAGCAAAGAACAGGGCATTCAGCCCCAGCATTTT. The V and J genes are TRBV2 and TRBJ1-5; tentatively, D is TRBD1 (6 bases). V shed 7 bases and J shed 6 bases, with 13 bases lying between them. This CDR3 contains 13 residues. Germline CDR1 is SNHLY and CDR2 is FYNNEI.

The gene calls are TRBV5-5 and TRBJ2-7; tentatively, D is TRBD2 (5 bases). This CDR3 spans 13 amino acids. CDR1 and CDR2 from the germline V gene are SGHKS and YYEKEE (reference sequence). Deletions cut 10 bases from V and 2 bases from J, with 16 bases between. The CDR3 reads CAAPRRGTYEQYF. The CDR3 DNA reads as TGTGCCGCACCGCGCCGGGGAACCTACGAGCAGTACTTC.

The chain combines TRBV19 with TRBJ2-1; 13 bases are shared with TRBD2. Germline lookup yields CDR1 LNHDA and CDR2 SQIVND (reference sequence). The V gene end was trimmed by 5 bases and the J gene end by 4 bases; junction bases not matched to a gene: 14. The CDR3 sequence is 19 residues long. The chain's CDR3 is CASSLRTSGSDPPYNEQFF. CDR3 DNA: TGTGCCAGTAGTTTGCGGACTAGCGGGAGTGATCCCCCATACAATGAGCAGTTCTTC.